This T cell receptor (beta chain) was sequenced for a study of blood T cell repertoires in COVID-19. On the study more broadly: Sites in the United States, Italy and Spain provided acute and convalescent COVID-19 samples.

V was shortened by 6 bases and J by 3 bases, with 8 bases between the two germline ends. CDR3 length: 13 amino acids. The germline V gene has CDR1 ENHRY and CDR2 SYGVKD. There are a few counts of this clone. Some clones are missing from TCRdb's copy, which holds only in-frame ones; the method was immunoSEQ multiplex PCR. Here the sample spans roughly 140,000 clones, just over 85% being singletons. V and J are TRBV10-3 and TRBJ1-4; D possibly corresponds to TRBD1 (5 bases). Sequences were obtained from peripheral blood. The sequence came from a man in his sixties or seventies with acute or convalescent COVID-19. The CDR3 DNA reads TGTGCCATCAGCCTGGGGCCTAATGAAAAACTGTTTTTT. Protein sequence: CAISLGPNEKLFF.